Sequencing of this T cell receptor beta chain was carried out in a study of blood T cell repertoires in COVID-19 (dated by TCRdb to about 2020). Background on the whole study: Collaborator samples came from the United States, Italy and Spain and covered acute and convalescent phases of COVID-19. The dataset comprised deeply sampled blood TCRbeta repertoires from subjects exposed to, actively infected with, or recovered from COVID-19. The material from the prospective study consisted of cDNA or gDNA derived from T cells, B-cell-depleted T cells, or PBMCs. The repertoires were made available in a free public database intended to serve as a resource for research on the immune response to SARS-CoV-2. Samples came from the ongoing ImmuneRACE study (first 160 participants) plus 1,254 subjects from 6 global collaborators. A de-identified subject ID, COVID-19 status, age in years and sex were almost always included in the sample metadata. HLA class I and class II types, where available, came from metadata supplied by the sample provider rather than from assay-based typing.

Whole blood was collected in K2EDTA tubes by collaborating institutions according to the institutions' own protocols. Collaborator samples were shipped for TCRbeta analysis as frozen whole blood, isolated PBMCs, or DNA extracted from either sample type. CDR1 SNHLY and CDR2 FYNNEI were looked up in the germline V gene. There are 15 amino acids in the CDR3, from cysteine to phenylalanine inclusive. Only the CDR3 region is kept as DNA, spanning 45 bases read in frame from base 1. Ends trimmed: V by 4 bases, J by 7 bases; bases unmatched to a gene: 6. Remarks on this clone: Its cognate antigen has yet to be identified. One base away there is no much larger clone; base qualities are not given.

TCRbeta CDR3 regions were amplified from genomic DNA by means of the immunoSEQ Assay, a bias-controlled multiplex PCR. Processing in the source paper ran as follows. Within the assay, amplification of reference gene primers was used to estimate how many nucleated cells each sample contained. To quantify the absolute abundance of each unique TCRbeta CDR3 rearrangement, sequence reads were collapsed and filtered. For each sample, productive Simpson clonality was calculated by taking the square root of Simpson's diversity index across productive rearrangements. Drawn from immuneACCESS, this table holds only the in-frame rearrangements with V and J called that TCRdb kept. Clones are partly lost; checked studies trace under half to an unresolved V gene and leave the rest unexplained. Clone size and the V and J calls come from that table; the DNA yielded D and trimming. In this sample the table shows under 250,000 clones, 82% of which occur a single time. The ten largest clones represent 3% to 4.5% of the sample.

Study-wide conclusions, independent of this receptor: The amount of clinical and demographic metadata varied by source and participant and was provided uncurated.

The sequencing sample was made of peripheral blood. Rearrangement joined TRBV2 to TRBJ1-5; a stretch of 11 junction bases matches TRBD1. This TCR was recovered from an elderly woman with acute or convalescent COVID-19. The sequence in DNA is TGTGCCAGCAGTGGGGGGACAGGGGGTGTACAGCCCCAGCATTTT. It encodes CASSGGTGGVQPQHF.